Listed below are T cell receptor beta chains from one sample, sequenced in a study of control samples from healthy donors and cancer patients. The assay was immunoSEQ multiplex PCR, and TCRdb's table has in-frame clones only and misses some. In the table there are some 150,000 clones, 93% of which are singletons. Source material: blood. Receptors were obtained from a man aged 50-60 years in good health. CDR3s include the opening cysteine and the closing phenylalanine or tryptophan. The D gene is left open where the match is weak. Expanded clones are given a class, and other clones once, few, many or no size at all.

abundance | j_gene | d_gene | v_gene | CDR3aa | CDR3nt
- | TRBJ2-5 | TRBD1 | TRBV6-5 | CASSLGQPTQETQYF | TGTGCCAGCAGCTTGGGACAGCCGACTCAAGAGACCCAGTACTTC
- | TRBJ2-1 | TRBD2 | TRBV11-2 | CASSPGLAGDWHEQFF | TGTGCCAGCAGCCCGGGACTAGCGGGAGATTGGCATGAGCAGTTCTTC
- | TRBJ2-2 | TRBD2 | TRBV5-8 | CASSLAAGEVGELFF | TGTGCCAGCAGCTTGGCGGCGGGAGAGGTCGGGGAGCTGTTTTTT
- | TRBJ2-1 | TRBD2 | TRBV3-1/TRBV3-2 | CASSSPGLAGGSEQFF | TGTGCCAGCAGCTCACCGGGACTAGCGGGAGGGAGCGAGCAGTTCTTC
few | TRBJ1-6 | TRBD1 | TRBV3-1/TRBV3-2 | CACSERGQGNSPLHF | TGTGCCTGCTCGGAGCGGGGACAGGGAAATTCACCCCTCCACTTT
- | TRBJ1-2 | - | TRBV7-2 | CASSPGTFYGYTF | TGTGCCAGCAGCCCCGGGACCTTCTATGGCTACACCTTC
- | TRBJ2-7 | - | TRBV10-2 | CASSEEGSTYEQYF | TGCGCCAGCAGTGAGGAAGGTTCCACCTACGAGCAGTACTTC
- | TRBJ1-5 | TRBD1 | TRBV2 | CASSSPLTGEADQPQHF | TGTGCCAGCAGTTCTCCCCTGACAGGGGAGGCAGATCAGCCCCAGCATTTT
once | TRBJ2-7 | - | TRBV27 | CASNRQGSYEQYF | TGTGCCAGCAACCGGCAGGGGTCCTACGAGCAGTACTTC
- | TRBJ2-2 | - | TRBV5-5 | CASSRERDTGELFF | TGTGCCAGTTCTCGGGAACGGGACACCGGGGAGCTGTTTTTT
few | TRBJ2-1 | - | TRBV25-1 | CASSRRANEQFF | TGTGCCAGCAGCCGACGGGCGAATGAGCAGTTCTTC
- | TRBJ2-3 | - | TRBV5-1 | CASSAQFTDTQYF | TGCGCCAGCAGTGCACAGTTTACAGATACGCAGTATTTT
once | TRBJ2-3 | - | TRBV20-1 | CSASSADTQYF | TGCAGTGCTAGTTCGGCAGATACGCAGTATTTT
- | TRBJ2-2 | - | TRBV27 | CASSRTQINTGELFF | TGTGCCAGCAGTCGGACACAAATTAACACCGGGGAGCTGTTTTTT
- | TRBJ2-7 | - | TRBV30 | CAWGARYEQYF | TGTGCCTGGGGGGCACGATACGAGCAGTACTTC
- | TRBJ2-7 | TRBD2 | TRBV10-2 | CASRDPSGRSYEQYF | TGCGCCAGCAGAGACCCTAGCGGGAGGAGCTACGAGCAGTACTTC
- | TRBJ2-7 | - | TRBV4-1 | CASSQVGRLEQYF | TGCGCCAGCAGCCAAGTCGGCCGCCTGGAGCAGTACTTC
- | TRBJ1-2 | TRBD1 | TRBV4-1 | CASSLTGDYGYTF | TGCGCCAGCAGCCTGACAGGGGACTATGGCTACACCTTC
- | TRBJ2-2 | - | TRBV3-1/TRBV3-2 | CASTPGLSNTGELFF | TGTGCCAGCACTCCGGGACTGTCGAACACCGGGGAGCTGTTTTTT
- | TRBJ1-1 | TRBD1 | TRBV27 | CASSLAGTVNTEAFF | TGTGCCAGCAGTTTAGCCGGGACAGTCAACACTGAAGCTTTCTTT
once | TRBJ2-1 | TRBD2 | TRBV5-1 | CASSLPELTSGTRAQGYNEQFF | TGCGCCAGCAGCTTACCCGAACTGACTAGCGGGACCAGAGCACAAGGGTACAATGAGCAGTTCTTC
- | TRBJ2-2 | TRBD1 | TRBV18 | CASSFGTGTDGELFF | TGTGCCAGCTCATTCGGGACAGGGACGGACGGGGAGCTGTTTTTT
- | TRBJ2-5 | - | TRBV30 | CAWSQGQETQYF | TGTGCCTGGAGTCAGGGCCAAGAGACCCAGTACTTC
- | TRBJ2-3 | TRBD2 | TRBV6-6 | CASTPGGTSGRDTQYF | TGTGCCAGCACCCCAGGGGGGACTAGCGGGAGGGATACGCAGTATTTT
- | TRBJ1-1 | - | TRBV12-3/TRBV12-4 | CASRINMNTEAFF | TGTGCCAGCAGAATTAACATGAACACTGAAGCTTTCTTT
- | TRBJ1-6 | TRBD1 | TRBV11-2 | CATSLGQGNSPLHF | TGTGCAACCAGCTTAGGACAGGGAAATTCACCCCTCCACTTT
- | TRBJ2-1 | - | TRBV4-2 | CASSQDALGVGGPEQFF | TGTGCCAGCAGCCAAGACGCCTTAGGGGTAGGGGGACCTGAGCAGTTCTTC
- | TRBJ2-7 | - | TRBV10-1 | CASSENLSANEQYF | TGCGCCAGCAGTGAAAACCTATCCGCCAACGAGCAGTACTTC